This TCR beta chain originates from a study of blood T cell repertoires in COVID-19. Study summary: From the United States, Italy and Spain came samples of acute and convalescent COVID-19. The cDNA or gDNA used as material had been derived from T cells, B-cell-depleted T cells, or PBMCs.

Study processing details: Amplifying reference gene primers gave estimates of nucleated cell counts. TCRdb keeps only in-frame clones here, not all; method: immunoSEQ multiplex PCR. Clone size and the V and J calls come from that table; the DNA yielded D and trimming. Of about 30,000 clones listed, around 90% were seen once; the top ten hold 20% to 30%. The CDR3 length is 13 residues. Germline V gene sequence: CDR1 MDHEN, CDR2 SYDVKM. Trimming stripped 6 bases from V and 0 bases from J, with 8 bases between. This receptor was taken from a human donor in a cohort sampled during active COVID-19. The chain employs TRBV28 and TRBJ1-1; D gene unclear. Sequencing was done on a sample of peripheral blood. CDR3 bases: TGTGCCAGCAGGGGCCAAATGAACACTGAAGCTTTCTTT. This translates into CASRGQMNTEAFF.